These T cell receptor beta chains were read from a single sample in a study of blood T cell repertoires in COVID-19. Method: immunoSEQ multiplex PCR; TCRdb's copy keeps in-frame clones and lacks some. The profile covers around 500,000 clones, with 85% to 90% appearing a single time and about 1.7% taken by the ten largest. Sequenced input: PBMCs or T cells enriched from blood (not recorded which). All receptors come from a woman in her forties who had recovered from COVID-19. The CDR3 runs from the conserved cysteine through the conserved F or W. D genes are given only for firm matches. Size tells how often a clone was seen (once, few, many) or the class of an expanded clone, and some rows leave it out.

CASSRQGSYNSPLHF | TGTGCCAGCAGCCGACAGGGTTCGTATAATTCACCCCTCCACTTT | TRBD1 | TRBJ1-6 | NA | TRBV3-1/TRBV3-2
CASSLQGAFRNIQYF | TGTGCCAGCAGCTTACAGGGGGCCTTTAGAAACATTCAGTACTTC | TRBD1 | TRBJ2-4 | NA | TRBV5-4
CASSSRGYRYMNTEAFF | TGTGCCAGCAGCTCCCGGGGGTACCGCTACATGAACACTGAAGCTTTCTTT | NA | TRBJ1-1 | NA | TRBV5-6
CASSLSKIRTRSPEQFF | TGTGCCAGCAGTTTATCGAAGATCCGGACTAGATCTCCTGAGCAGTTCTTC | TRBD2 | TRBJ2-1 | NA | TRBV27
CASSPQQGWQPQHF | TGTGCCAGCAGCCCACAACAGGGTTGGCAGCCCCAGCATTTT | NA | TRBJ1-5 | NA | TRBV3-1/TRBV3-2
CASSQGTGVSLYGYTF | TGCGCCAGCAGCCAAGGCACAGGGGTGTCCCTCTATGGCTACACCTTC | TRBD1 | TRBJ1-2 | NA | TRBV4-1
CASSQGAGEKLFF | TGTGCCAGCTCACAGGGAGCAGGCGAAAAACTGTTTTTT | NA | TRBJ1-4 | NA | TRBV18
CSGCDSNEKLFF | TGCAGCGGTTGCGACTCTAATGAAAAACTGTTTTTT | NA | TRBJ1-4 | NA | TRBV29-1
CASSLLRDRGREQYF | TGTGCCAGCAGCTTGCTCCGGGACAGGGGGCGGGAGCAGTACTTC | TRBD1 | TRBJ2-7 | few | TRBV7-2
CASRERDRGPETQYF | TGTGCCAGCAGAGAGCGGGACAGGGGGCCTGAGACCCAGTACTTC | TRBD1 | TRBJ2-5 | NA | TRBV28
CASSLRGGGGNQPQHF | TGTGCCAGCAGCTTACGGGGGGGCGGAGGCAATCAGCCCCAGCATTTT | NA | TRBJ1-5 | NA | TRBV11-2